These 22 T cell receptor beta chains share one sample of origin, sequenced in a study of blood T cells in healthy people across ages (dated by TCRdb to about 2015). Library generation was performed with 5' RACE. The second PCR ran for roughly 7 to 12 cycles and used a J-beta primer mix along with a sample-barcoded 5' primer. Through fastp at Q25 and MiXCR, TCRdb rebuilt clones from the public reads, retaining in-frame beta chains. Merged by CDR3 protein, the rows form single entries marked with the most common genes and DNA. This sample has around 1,800,000 distinct CDR3 sequences in its table, and approximately 40% of those were observed once. The ten largest clones represent 23% of the sample. Sequenced: blood. The receptors come from a human donor in good health.

This sequence joins TRBV20-1 and TRBJ1-1; the D gene is possibly TRBD1 (6 bases). Germline CDR1 DFQATT, CDR2 SNEGSKA (reference sequence). Trimming removed 3 bases at V and 4 bases at J, with 12 bases between. There are 13 residues in the CDR3. The CDR3 here is CSARFAGATEAFF. CDR3 bases: TGCAGTGCTAGGTTTGCAGGGGCCACTGAAGCTTTCTTT.

Details on this clonotype: A much larger clonotype is one base distant, so this may be a read error. V and J are TRBV2 and TRBJ2-5, with D perhaps TRBD1 (5 bases). The J call may be mistaken, given a closer DNA end match to TRBJ2-1. There are 12 residues in the CDR3. The germline CDR1 and CDR2 sequences are SNHLY and FYNNEI. CDR3 sequence: CASSPVRVTQFF. The CDR3 nucleotides read TGTGCCAGCAGTCCAGTCAGGGTGACCCAGTTCTTC.

This clonotype was observed a handful of times. The rearrangement uses TRBV6-2 or TRBV6-3 and TRBJ2-7; D unclear. The CDR3 spans 15 residues. V was clipped by 5 bases and J by 3 bases, with 17 bases between them. Germline assignment: CDR1 MNHEY and CDR2 SVGEGT. The CDR3 sequence is CASSLTSMGFYEQYF. The CDR3 region has the DNA TGTGCCAGCAGTCTGACATCGATGGGGTTCTACGAGCAGTACTTC.

The rearrangement joins TRBV29-1 to TRBJ2-3; D uncertain. The CDR3 has 12 amino acids. Trimming removed 5 bases from V and 6 bases from J, with 12 bases in between. Germline V gene data show CDR1 as SQVTM and CDR2 as ANQGSEA. The CDR3 sequence is CSVRTDWDTQYF. DNA of the CDR3: TGCAGCGTTCGTACAGACTGGGATACGCAGTATTTT.

The V and J genes are TRBV7-9 and TRBJ2-4; 8 bases map to TRBD1. The closer fit of TRBJ2-7 to the DNA end suggests the J call may be wrong. CDR1 and CDR2 (germline): SEHNR, FQNEAQ (reference sequence). This CDR3 contains 14 residues. In DNA form, the CDR3 reads TGTGCCAGCAGCTTAGTAGACAGGGGCGACGAGCAGTACTTC. Translated, it gives CASSLVDRGDEQYF.

The J gene is TRBJ2-4, the V gene TRBV5-1; TRBD2 is a possible D gene (6 bases). The CDR3 has 14 residues. The germline V gene encodes CDR1 SGHRS and CDR2 YFSETQ. Trimming shortened V by 2 bases and J by 9 bases, and 15 bases separated the two germline ends. The CDR3 bases are TGCGCCAGCAGCTTCCACGGGGGTGAGGGCATTCAGTACTTC. Translating it yields CASSFHGGEGIQYF. Using reference TRBV5-1 and TRBJ2-4 for the parts outside the CDR3, the full variable domain is KAGVTQTPRYLIKTRGQQVTLSCSPISGHRSVSWYQQTPGQGLQFLFEYFSETQRNKGNFPGRFSGRQFSNSRSEMNVSTLELGDSALYLCASSFHGGEGIQYFGAGTRLSVL.

V gene TRBV15 combines with J gene TRBJ1-1; D remains unclear. The CDR3 length is 14 residues. Germline V gene data show CDR1 as LNHNV and CDR2 as YYDKDF (reference sequence). The germline V and J ends were trimmed by 0 bases and 0 bases, with 5 bases remaining between them. CDR3 coding DNA: TGTGCCACCAGCAGAGATCTGATGAACACTGAAGCTTTCTTT. This translates into CATSRDLMNTEAFF.

In its sample, this clonotype was seen a few times. The rearrangement links TRBV7-2 to TRBJ1-6; D may be TRBD1 (6 bases). V gave up 0 bases and J gave up 9 bases, with 12 bases separating them. This CDR3 is built from 15 residues. Germline CDR1 is SGHTA and CDR2 is FQGNSA. The CDR3 protein is CASSLAHRDTSPLHF. CDR3 sequence (DNA): TGTGCCAGCAGCTTAGCGCACAGGGATACTTCACCCCTCCACTTT.

The chain employs TRBV4-3 and TRBJ1-2; D possibly corresponds to TRBD1 (6 bases). Deletions cut 2 bases from V and 7 bases from J, with 17 bases between. Germline CDR1 LGHNA, CDR2 YSLEER. This CDR3 has 15 residues. The CDR3 protein is CASSQRWQGRAGYTF. The CDR3 coding sequence is TGCGCCAGCAGCCAAAGGTGGCAGGGGAGGGCTGGCTACACCTTC.

This clonotype has only a few counts. V is TRBV12-3 or TRBV12-4 and J is TRBJ2-5; TRBD2 is a possible D gene (5 bases). The V end lost 3 bases, the J end lost 5 bases, and 10 bases lay between the germline ends. There are 13 residues in the CDR3. CDR3 residues: CASSFSAGETQYF. The DNA of the CDR3 is TGTGCCAGCAGTTTTAGCGCAGGTGAGACCCAGTACTTC.

In DNA form, the CDR3 reads TGCGCCAGCAGCTTAACAGGGAGGGAGAACACTGAAGCTTTCTTT. This gives the protein CASSLTGRENTEAFF. The chain employs TRBV5-1 and TRBJ1-1, with a tentative D call TRBD1 (6 bases). CDR1 is SGHRS, CDR2 YFSETQ, per germline. This CDR3 has 15 amino acids. V lost 2 bases and J lost 1, with 12 bases in between.

This chain links TRBV24-1 with TRBJ1-1; tentatively, D is TRBD1 (5 bases). Germline V gives CDR1 KGHDR, CDR2 SFDVKD. This CDR3 contains 13 residues. V lost 9 bases and J 4 bases, leaving 14 bases between the germline ends. The CDR3 sequence: CATRGGFGTEAFF. CDR3 nucleotides: TGTGCCACCCGTGGGGGGTTTGGCACTGAAGCTTTCTTT.

Concerning this clonotype itself: One end of the junction varies from germline; a read error may be responsible. J is TRBJ2-1 and V is TRBV6-2 or TRBV6-3; D ambiguous. The CDR3 is 11 amino acids. From germline, CDR1 is MNHEY and CDR2 SVGEGT. Here the CDR3 reads CASWVYNEQFF. CDR3 sequence (DNA): TGCGCCAGCTGGGTTTACAATGAGCAGTTCTTC.

The chain is built from TRBV6-6 and TRBJ2-3, with D perhaps TRBD1 (5 bases). This CDR3 region has 14 residues. V was shortened by 0 bases and J by 1 base, with 5 bases between the two germline ends. The germline V gene has CDR1 MNHNY and CDR2 SVGAGI (reference sequence). The CDR3 nucleotides read TGTGCCAGCAGTTACTCGACAGGCACAGATACGCAGTATTTT. This translates into CASSYSTGTDTQYF.

This clonotype occurred once. The rearrangement uses TRBV15 and TRBJ2-3; D remains unclear. Germline V gene data show CDR1 as LNHNV and CDR2 as YYDKDF (reference sequence). CDR3 length: 16 residues. V was pared by 0 bases and J by 5 bases, with 15 bases between. The CDR3 DNA is TGTGCCACCAGCAGAGAGGCGAGCCACGGTGAAGATACGCAGTATTTT. It translates to CATSREASHGEDTQYF.

The V gene is TRBV7-6, the J gene TRBJ2-1; the D is unclear. CDR3 length: 16 amino acids. Trimming took 5 bases from V and 2 from J, leaving 16 bases between them. CDR1 and CDR2 (germline): SGHVS, FNYEAQ. CDR3 residues: CASSASPRVAYNEQFF. CDR3 DNA: TGTGCCAGCAGCGCCAGCCCCCGGGTAGCCTACAATGAGCAGTTCTTC.

Regarding this clonotype: Mismatch with germline at one junction end may stem from a read error. The rearrangement joins TRBV6-5 to TRBJ2-7, with TRBD1 identical over 8 bases. With the DNA end fitting TRBJ2-5 better, the J assignment may be wrong. Germline-derived CDR1 and CDR2 are MNHEY and SVGAGI. This CDR3 has 14 amino acids. The CDR3 DNA reads TGTGCCAGCAGTGACTCAGACAGGGGAGAGACCCAGTACTTC. Translation gives CASSDSDRGETQYF.

The chain uses TRBV7-2 and TRBJ2-1; D uncertain. CDR3 length equals 14 residues. Trimming stripped 3 bases from V and 4 bases from J, with 10 bases between. CDR1 and CDR2 from the germline V gene are SGHTA and FQGNSA. The CDR3 is CASSLSRMYNEQFF. The CDR3 DNA sequence: TGTGCCAGCAGCTTGTCGAGAATGTACAATGAGCAGTTCTTC.

V and J are TRBV21-1 and TRBJ1-4. TRBV21-1 is classified as a pseudogene. The CDR3 has 14 residues. As DNA, the CDR3 is TGTGCCAGCAGTGGAACAAAAACTAATGAAAAACTGTTTTTT. Amino acid sequence: CASSGTKTNEKLFF.

With regard to this clonotype: A junction end diverges from the germline sequence, so it may reflect a read error. The genes are TRBV13 and TRBJ2-4, with D possibly matching TRBD1 (6 bases). The end of the DNA is better explained by TRBJ2-7, so the J call may be wrong. This CDR3 region has 15 residues. CDR1 and CDR2 from the germline V gene are PRHDT and FYEKMQ (reference sequence). DNA of the CDR3: TGTGCCAGCAGCTTAGGACAGGGCGCCTCCTCCGAGCAGTACTTC. Its protein product is CASSLGQGASSEQYF.

On this clonotype itself: Just one base apart from a much larger clone, this may be a read error. The rearrangement links TRBV29-1 to TRBJ1-2; D gene unclear. From germline, CDR1 is SQVTM and CDR2 ANQGSEA. Trimming pared 5 bases from V and 3 bases from J, leaving 10 bases between. The CDR3 sequence is 12 residues long. This chain's CDR3 is CSVRQQDYGYTF. DNA of the CDR3: TGCAGCGTTCGCCAGCAGGACTATGGCTACACCTTC.

Written as DNA, the CDR3 is TGTGCCAGCAGTTACGGCGTGGACAAGTTCTCCTACGAGCAGTACTTC. Protein product: CASSYGVDKFSYEQYF. V usage is TRBV6-2 or TRBV6-3 and J usage is TRBJ2-7; D might be TRBD1 (5 bases). Germline V lookup: CDR1 MNHEY, CDR2 SVGEGT. The CDR3 runs to 16 residues. V lost 2 bases and J lost 0, with 14 bases in between.